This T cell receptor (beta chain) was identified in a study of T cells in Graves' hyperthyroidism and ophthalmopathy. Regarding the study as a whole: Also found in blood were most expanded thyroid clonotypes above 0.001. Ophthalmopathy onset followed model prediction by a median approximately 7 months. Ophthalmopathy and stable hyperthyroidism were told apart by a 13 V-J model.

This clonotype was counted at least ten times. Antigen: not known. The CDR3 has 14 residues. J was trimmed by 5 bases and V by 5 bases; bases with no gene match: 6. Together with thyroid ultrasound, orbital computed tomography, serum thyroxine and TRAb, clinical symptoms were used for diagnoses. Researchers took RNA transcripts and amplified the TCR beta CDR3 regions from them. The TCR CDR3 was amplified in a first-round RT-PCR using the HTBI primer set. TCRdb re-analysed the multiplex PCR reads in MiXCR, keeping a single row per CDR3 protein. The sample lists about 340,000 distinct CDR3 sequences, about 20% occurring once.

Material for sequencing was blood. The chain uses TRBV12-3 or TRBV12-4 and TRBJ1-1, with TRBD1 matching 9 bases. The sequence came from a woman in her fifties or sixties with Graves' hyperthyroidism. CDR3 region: CASSPGTGRTEAFF. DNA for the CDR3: TGTGCCAGCAGTCCCGGGACAGGGAGGACTGAAGCTTTCTTT.